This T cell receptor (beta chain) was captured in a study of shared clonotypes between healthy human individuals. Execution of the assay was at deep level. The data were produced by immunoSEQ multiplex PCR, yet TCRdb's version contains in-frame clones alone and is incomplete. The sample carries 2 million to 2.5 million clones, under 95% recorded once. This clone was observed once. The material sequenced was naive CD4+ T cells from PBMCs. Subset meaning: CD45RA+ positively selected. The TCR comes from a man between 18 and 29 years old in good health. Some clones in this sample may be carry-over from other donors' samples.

The CDR3: CASSVGLAGGAETQYF. The CDR3 nucleotides read TGTGCCAGCAGCGTAGGATTAGCGGGAGGGGCAGAGACCCAGTACTTC. This chain connects TRBV9 to TRBJ2-5; 11 bases line up with TRBD2. V was clipped by 0 bases and J by 4 bases; unmatched bases: 5. The length of the CDR3 is 16 residues. Germline V gives CDR1 SGDLS, CDR2 YYNGEE.